This record concerns one T cell receptor (beta chain) sequence. The record originates from a study of T cells in localized non-small cell lung cancer. The assay was immunoSEQ multiplex PCR, and TCRdb's table has in-frame clones only and misses some. The repertoire has 55,000 to 75,000 clones, approximately 87% of them found once; the top ten carry 20% to 25%. Germline CDR1 is KGHSH and CDR2 is LQKENI. With 3 bases removed from V and 8 bases from J, the gap between germline ends came to 17 bases. CDR3 size: 15 residues. The chain carries TRBV18 and TRBJ2-1; D tentatively fits TRBD1 or TRBD2 (5 bases each). The sequence derives from a male donor older than 55 with stage III squamous cell lung carcinoma. Sequenced here: peripheral blood, sampled before any cancer treatment. The CDR3 is CASSPVDGAGDEQFF. The CDR3 DNA sequence: TGTGCCAGCTCACCTGTTGACGGGGCGGGCGATGAGCAGTTCTTC.